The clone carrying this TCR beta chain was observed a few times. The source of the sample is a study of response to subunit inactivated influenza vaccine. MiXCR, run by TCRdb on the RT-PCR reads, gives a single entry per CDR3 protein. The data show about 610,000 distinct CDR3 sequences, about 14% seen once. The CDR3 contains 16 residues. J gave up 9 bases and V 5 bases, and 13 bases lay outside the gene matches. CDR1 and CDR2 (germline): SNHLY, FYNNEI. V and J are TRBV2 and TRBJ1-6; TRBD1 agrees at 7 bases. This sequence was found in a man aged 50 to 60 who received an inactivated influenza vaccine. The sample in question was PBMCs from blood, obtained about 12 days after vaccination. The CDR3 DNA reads TGTGCCAGCAGTCTACGACAGGGATGGACTCGTTCACCCCTCCACTTT. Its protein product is CASSLRQGWTRSPLHF.